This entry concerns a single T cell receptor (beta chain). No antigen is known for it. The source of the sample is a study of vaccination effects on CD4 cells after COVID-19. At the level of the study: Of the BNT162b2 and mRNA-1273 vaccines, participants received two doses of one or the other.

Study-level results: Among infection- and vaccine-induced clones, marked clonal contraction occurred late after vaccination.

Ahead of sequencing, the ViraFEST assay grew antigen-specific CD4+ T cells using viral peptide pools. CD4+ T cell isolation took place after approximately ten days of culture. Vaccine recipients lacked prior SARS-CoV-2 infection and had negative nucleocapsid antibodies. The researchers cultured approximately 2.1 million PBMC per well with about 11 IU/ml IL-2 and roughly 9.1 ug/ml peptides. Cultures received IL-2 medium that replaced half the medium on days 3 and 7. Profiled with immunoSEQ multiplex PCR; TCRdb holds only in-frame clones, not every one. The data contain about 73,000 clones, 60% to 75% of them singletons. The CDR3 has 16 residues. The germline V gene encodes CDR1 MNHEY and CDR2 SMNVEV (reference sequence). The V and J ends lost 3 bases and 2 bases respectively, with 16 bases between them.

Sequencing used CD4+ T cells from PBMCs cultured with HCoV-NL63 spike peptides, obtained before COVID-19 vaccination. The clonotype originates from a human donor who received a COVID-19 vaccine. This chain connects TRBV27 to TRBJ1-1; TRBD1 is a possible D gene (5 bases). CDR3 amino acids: CASSFRDAGPNTEAFF. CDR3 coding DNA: TGTGCCAGCAGTTTCCGGGACGCGGGGCCTAACACTGAAGCTTTCTTT.